The source of this T cell receptor (beta chain) is a study of T cell responses to AZD1222 COVID-19 vaccine. Method: immunoSEQ multiplex PCR; TCRdb's copy keeps in-frame clones and lacks some. The sample lists about 210,000 clones; around 92% were seen once. Germline CDR1 and CDR2: LNHDA and SQIVND (reference sequence). The V gene lost 3 bases and the J gene lost 3 bases, with 8 bases spanning the gap. The CDR3 loop spans 13 amino acids. Sequenced material: peripheral blood, taken on day 0 of AZD1222 vaccination. This sequence was found in an adult in good health. This rearrangement joins TRBV19 to TRBJ1-1; the D is unclear. Written as DNA, the CDR3 is TGTGCCAGTAGTATTTACGCGGACACTGAAGCTTTCTTT. This codes for CASSIYADTEAFF.